This TCR beta chain came from a study of cytomegalovirus exposure and HLA in healthy donors (dated by TCRdb to about 2017). Study-wide context: According to a later analysis, the 120 or so validation repertoires were produced on the same platform as the approximately 600 repertoires of the first cohort. The study was designed to test whether signatures of past pathogen exposure could be identified by cataloging public T cell receptors. Besides the first cohort of more than 650 subjects, a separate validation cohort made up of 90 to 150 different subjects was used. To predict cytomegalovirus infection status, the study brought together high-throughput TCR immunosequencing, statistical association of individual TCRs with disease status, and machine learning.

Regarding this clone: No cognate antigen has been identified for it. Base qualities were left out, and no much larger clone turns up one base away.

The paper as a whole reports these results and caveats: In the study, some 180 TCR beta chains were listed as associated with cytomegalovirus. It was suggested by the authors that the approach could potentially be generalized to other disease states and immunological phenotypes. Subsequent analysis determined that TCRs grouped into clusters in the first cohort also showed a tendency toward co-occurrence across the roughly 120 validation repertoires, and 85% to 95% of cluster scores exceeded 0. A later analysis lacked HLA typing for the validation cohort, so it scored co-occurrence in that cohort across all 110 or so repertoires. In vitro tests confirmed that a few of the cytomegalovirus-associated TCR beta chains recognize cytomegalovirus antigens. The classifier was reported to diagnose cytomegalovirus status with high specificity and sensitivity in both the original and validation cohorts. Most TCR sequences were seen in very few donors, while some public TCRs were found in many individuals.

From the cysteine up to the phenylalanine, the CDR3 has a length of 15 residues. Only CDR3 DNA remains: 45 bases, in frame from the first base. Reading the germline V gene gives CDR1 MRHNA and CDR2 SNTAGT. From V the trimming removes 3 bases and from J it removes 3 bases, while the gene matches leave 0 bases of the junction unaccounted for. The donors belonged to the validation cohort of approximately 130 subjects, which was separate from the roughly 700-subject first cohort. The library was generated by the immunoSEQ multiplex PCR assay. The paper's processing steps were these. A statistical classification framework was built to diagnose cytomegalovirus status from the catalog of TCR beta chain sequences. This immuneACCESS table, as held by TCRdb, lists in-frame sequences with V and J called but not all clones. Of the missing ones, under half trace to an unresolved V gene in checked studies; the others have no known cause. V and J calls and clone size are given by that table; D and trimming were obtained from the DNA. For this sample the table gives some 65,000 clones, of which 95% to 97% were detected only once. 2% to 2.5% of the sample rests with the top ten.

The chain employs TRBV6-4 and TRBJ2-2, and 11 junction bases match TRBD2. The specimen sequenced was PBMCs. This receptor was taken from a man between 18 and 35 years old in good health and CMV-seronegative. The CDR3 reads CASSELAGDTGELFF. Here is the DNA: TGTGCCAGCAGTGAACTAGCGGGAGACACCGGGGAGCTGTTTTTT.